This T cell receptor beta chain is from a study of response to subunit inactivated influenza vaccine. The V segment lost 5 bases and the J segment 5 bases; nucleotides outside the gene matches: 8. CDR1 and CDR2 from the germline V gene are MNHEY and SVGEGT. The CDR3 extends over 15 amino acids. A single record per CDR3 protein comes from TCRdb applying MiXCR to the RT-PCR reads. This sample has hundreds of thousands of distinct CDR3 sequences; about 10% occur once, and the top ten carry approximately 11%. The data also belong to a second study, concerning T cells expressing NK-cell markers. As that study records: Libraries used 5'RACE template switching adding universal primer site and UMIs. Seven sequenced donors out of eight were HCMV-seropositive, one seronegative.

This receptor was taken from a man aged 50 or older who received an inactivated influenza vaccine. The chain joins TRBV6-2 or TRBV6-3 to TRBJ2-1, with 8 positions matching TRBD2. The sequencing used PBMCs from blood, collected on the day of vaccination. The DNA for the CDR3 is TGTGCCAGCAGTGACCCGGGGGGGAACCACAATGAGCAGTTCTTC. This gives the protein CASSDPGGNHNEQFF.